The sequence of this T cell receptor (beta chain) was determined in a study of breast tumors, draining lymph nodes, adjacent tissues. TCRdb ran MiXCR on the multiplex PCR reads and lists one entry per CDR3 protein. This sample carries 60,000 to 75,000 distinct CDR3 sequences, less than 60% of them seen once, and the ten largest clones take around 19%. Study-wide results and caveats: Tumors had less TCR diversity than lymph nodes, more than nontumor tissue. That most tumor T cells come from lymph nodes remained unproven. Data fit most tumor T cells coming from lymph node, expanding in tumor. Luminal-like breast cancer showed significantly greater tumor-nontumor repertoire similarity than basal-like breast cancer did.

This clonotype has a count of ten or more. Its specificity is unknown. Sequences were obtained from breast tumor tissue. The clonotype was recovered from a female donor with breast cancer. Some clones in this sample may be carry-over from other donors' samples.

The CDR3 sequence is CASSPSGKFGYGYTF. CDR3 bases: TGTGCCAGCTCACCTTCGGGGAAGTTTGGCTATGGCTACACCTTC. The chain employs TRBV18 and TRBJ1-2; D remains unclear. CDR3 length: 15 residues. V gave up 3 bases and J gave up 4 bases, with 15 bases separating them. CDR1 is KGHSH and CDR2 is LQKENI in the germline V gene.